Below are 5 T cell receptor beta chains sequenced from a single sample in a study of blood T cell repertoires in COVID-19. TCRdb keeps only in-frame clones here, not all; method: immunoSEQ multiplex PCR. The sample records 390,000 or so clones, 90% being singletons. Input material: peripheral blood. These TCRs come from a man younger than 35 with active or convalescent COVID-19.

CDR3: CSVLASATGSTEAFF. CDR3 bases: TGCAGCGTTTTAGCGTCGGCGACAGGTAGCACTGAAGCTTTCTTT. The chain couples TRBV29-1 to TRBJ1-1, with D maybe TRBD1 (6 bases). The CDR3 contains 15 residues. The germline V and J ends were trimmed by 5 bases and 4 bases, with 20 bases remaining between them. Germline V gene data show CDR1 as SQVTM and CDR2 as ANQGSEA.

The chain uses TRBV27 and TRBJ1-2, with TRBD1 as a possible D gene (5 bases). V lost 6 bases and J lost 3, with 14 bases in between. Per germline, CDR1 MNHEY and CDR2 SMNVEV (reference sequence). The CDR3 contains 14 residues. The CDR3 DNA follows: TGTGCCAGCAGCCCAGGCAGGGCAGACTATGGCTACACCTTC. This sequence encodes CASSPGRADYGYTF.

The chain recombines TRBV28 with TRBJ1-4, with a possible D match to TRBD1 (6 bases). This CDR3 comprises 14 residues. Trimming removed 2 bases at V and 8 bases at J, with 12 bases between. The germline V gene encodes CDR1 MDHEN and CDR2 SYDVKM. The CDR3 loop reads CASSLGQGLEKLFF. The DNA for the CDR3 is TGTGCCAGCAGTTTAGGTCAGGGGTTGGAAAAACTGTTTTTT.

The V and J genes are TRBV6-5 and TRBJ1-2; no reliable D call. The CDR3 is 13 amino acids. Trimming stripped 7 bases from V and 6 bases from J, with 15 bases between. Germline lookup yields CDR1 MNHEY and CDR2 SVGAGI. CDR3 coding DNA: TGTGCCAGCACCCCGAGAGCCACAGATGGCTACACCTTC. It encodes CASTPRATDGYTF.

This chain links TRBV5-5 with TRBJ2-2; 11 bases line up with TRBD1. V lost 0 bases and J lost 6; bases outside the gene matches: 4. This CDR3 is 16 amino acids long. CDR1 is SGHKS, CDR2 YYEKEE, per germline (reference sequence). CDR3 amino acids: CASSLGTGGRAGELFF. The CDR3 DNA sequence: TGTGCCAGCAGCTTGGGGACAGGGGGCCGGGCCGGGGAGCTGTTTTTT.